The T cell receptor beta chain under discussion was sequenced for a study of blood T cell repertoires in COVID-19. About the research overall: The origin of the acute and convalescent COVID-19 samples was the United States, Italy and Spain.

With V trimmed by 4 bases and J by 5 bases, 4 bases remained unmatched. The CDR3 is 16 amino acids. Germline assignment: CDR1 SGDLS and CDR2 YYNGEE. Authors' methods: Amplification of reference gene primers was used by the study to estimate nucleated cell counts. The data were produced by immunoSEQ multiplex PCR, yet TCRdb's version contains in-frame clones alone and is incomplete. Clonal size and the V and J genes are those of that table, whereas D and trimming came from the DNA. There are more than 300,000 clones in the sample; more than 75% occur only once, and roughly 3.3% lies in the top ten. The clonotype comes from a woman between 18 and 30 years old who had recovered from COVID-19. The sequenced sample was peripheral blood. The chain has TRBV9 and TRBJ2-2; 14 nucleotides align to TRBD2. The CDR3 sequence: CASSSGLAGGTGELFF. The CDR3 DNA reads TGTGCCAGCAGCTCCGGACTAGCGGGAGGAACCGGGGAGCTGTTTTTT.